The 17 T cell receptor beta chains below all came from one sample that was sequenced in a study of T cells in localized non-small cell lung cancer. Sequenced by immunoSEQ multiplex PCR; TCRdb stores in-frame clones only, minus some. The sample consists of tens of thousands of clones, around 83% of them appearing once. Sequencing was performed on PBMCs, taken before any cancer treatment. These receptors originate from a man between 40 and 70 years old with stage II lung adenocarcinoma.

The chain uses TRBV7-9 and TRBJ2-7; D not certain. This CDR3 is 14 amino acids long. Deletions cut 0 bases from V and 5 bases from J, with 11 bases between. Germline V gives CDR1 SEHNR, CDR2 FQNEAQ (reference sequence). The CDR3 DNA is TGTGCCAGCAGCTTAGCGCATCAGTCGGACGAGCAGTACTTC. This encodes CASSLAHQSDEQYF.

The chain employs TRBV5-1 and TRBJ2-3; 8 bases align to TRBD2. There are 15 residues in the CDR3. CDR1 SGHRS and CDR2 YFSETQ come from the germline V gene. V shed 1 base and J 3 bases; nucleotides not matched to a gene: 4. As DNA, the CDR3 is TGCGCCAGCAGCTTGAACCCTAGCGGGACAGATACGCAGTATTTT. This encodes CASSLNPSGTDTQYF.

This clone came up once. The rearrangement uses TRBV2 and TRBJ2-5; D assignment may be TRBD1 or TRBD2 (7 bases each). CDR1 is SNHLY, CDR2 FYNNEI, per germline. V shed 9 bases and J shed 2 bases, with 13 bases lying between them. The CDR3 has 13 residues. The CDR3 DNA reads as TGTGCCAGTGCAGGGGGAGGGCAAGAGACCCAGTACTTC. This encodes CASAGGGQETQYF.

The chain joins TRBV29-1 to TRBJ1-1, with unresolved D. The CDR3 loop spans 13 amino acids. Trimming took 1 base from V and 0 from J, leaving 6 bases between them. CDR1 SQVTM and CDR2 ANQGSEA come from the germline V gene. DNA for the CDR3: TGCAGCGTTGAAGTCGGGATGAACACTGAAGCTTTCTTT. Protein product: CSVEVGMNTEAFF. The entire variable domain, with the rest obtained from reference TRBV29-1 and TRBJ1-1, is as follows: SAVISQKPSRDICQRGTSLTIQCQVDSQVTMMFWYRQQPGQSLTLIATANQGSEATYESGFVIDKFPISRPNLTFSTLTVSNMSPEDSSIYLCSVEVGMNTEAFFGQGTRLTVV.

The genes are TRBV5-1 and TRBJ2-3; no definite D call. The CDR3 contains 15 residues. Looked up from germline, CDR1 is SGHRS and CDR2 is YFSETQ. V was pared by 3 bases and J by 2 bases, with 13 bases between. CDR3 residues: CASSSGVWATDTQYF. CDR3 nucleotides: TGCGCCAGCAGCTCCGGCGTGTGGGCCACAGATACGCAGTATTTT.

This clone appeared a single time. V usage is TRBV7-8 and J usage is TRBJ2-5, with 7 bases identical to TRBD2. The germline V gene encodes CDR1 SGHVS and CDR2 FQNEAQ. V trimming: 3 bases; J trimming: 2 bases; junction bases outside the gene matches: 9. CDR3 length: 16 residues. CDR3 bases: TGTGCCAGCAGCTTGAGAGCGGGAAATTCACAAGAGACCCAGTACTTC. Protein sequence: CASSLRAGNSQETQYF.

V usage is TRBV19 and J usage is TRBJ2-1; D call uncertain. The V end lost 0 bases, the J end lost 3 bases, and 3 bases lay between the germline ends. The germline CDR1 and CDR2 sequences are LNHDA and SQIVND (reference sequence). This CDR3 contains 13 residues. CDR3 in amino acids: CASSIDSYNEQFF. The DNA for the CDR3 is TGTGCCAGTAGTATAGACAGCTACAATGAGCAGTTCTTC.

This clone occurred once. J is TRBJ1-2 and V is TRBV5-1; the D gene is possibly TRBD1 (6 bases). CDR3 length equals 15 residues. V lost 0 bases, J lost 1 base, and 10 bases lay in between. From germline, CDR1 is SGHRS and CDR2 YFSETQ. CDR3 sequence: CASSLAPGVNYGYTF. In DNA form, the CDR3 reads TGCGCCAGCAGCTTGGCCCCAGGGGTTAACTATGGCTACACCTTC. Using reference TRBV5-1 and TRBJ1-2 for the parts outside the CDR3, the full variable domain is KAGVTQTPRYLIKTRGQQVTLSCSPISGHRSVSWYQQTPGQGLQFLFEYFSETQRNKGNFPGRFSGRQFSNSRSEMNVSTLELGDSALYLCASSLAPGVNYGYTFGSGTRLTVV.

The rearrangement uses TRBV29-1 and TRBJ2-3, with TRBD1 identical over 8 bases. Germline lookup yields CDR1 SQVTM and CDR2 ANQGSEA. This CDR3 has 14 residues. The trim removed 8 bases at V and 6 bases at J, leaving 13 bases unmatched. The CDR3 protein is CSYGMGQVGDTQYF. The CDR3 nucleotides read TGCAGCTATGGGATGGGACAGGTCGGGGATACGCAGTATTTT.

The chain couples TRBV18 to TRBJ2-7; a weak D match, TRBD1 (6 bases). Germline CDR1 KGHSH, CDR2 LQKENI. The CDR3 consists of 15 residues. The V end was cut by 3 bases, the J end by 0 bases, with 12 bases between. The CDR3 reads CASSPKTGASYEQYF. CDR3 in DNA: TGTGCCAGCTCACCGAAGACAGGAGCCTCCTACGAGCAGTACTTC.

V usage is TRBV6-5 and J usage is TRBJ1-1; 7 positions match TRBD1. The CDR3 runs to 14 residues. Trimming cost V 6 bases and J 1 base; bases outside gene matches: 5. Germline loops: CDR1 MNHEY, CDR2 SVGAGI. The CDR3 nucleotides are TGTGCCAGCAGGGACAGGACCCGGAACACTGAAGCTTTCTTT. Amino acid sequence: CASRDRTRNTEAFF.

The gene calls are TRBV7-8 and TRBJ2-1, with a possible D match to TRBD2 (6 bases). The V gene's germline CDR1 is SGHVS and CDR2 FQNEAQ. CDR3 size: 15 residues. V shed 8 bases and J shed 8 bases, with 22 bases lying between them. The CDR3 region has the DNA TGTGCCAGCCGTCGCCGGGACTCCCCTTCTGATGAGCAGTTCTTC. Amino acid sequence: CASRRRDSPSDEQFF.

The chain links TRBV11-2 to TRBJ2-1, with no clear D. In germline, CDR1 is SGHAT, CDR2 FQNNGV. The V and J ends lost 5 bases and 0 bases respectively, with 8 bases between them. The CDR3 consists of 14 residues. CDR3 DNA: TGTGCCAGCAGCCGTGGCGCCTCCTACAATGAGCAGTTCTTC. Translated: CASSRGASYNEQFF.

The genes are TRBV4-1 and TRBJ2-7, with D hard to call. The V end lost 0 bases, the J end lost 3 bases, and 9 bases lay between the germline ends. Per the germline V gene, CDR1 is MGHRA and CDR2 is YSYEKL. This CDR3 has 14 amino acids. The CDR3 sequence: CASSQEGWGYEQYF. CDR3 sequence (DNA): TGCGCCAGCAGCCAAGAGGGTTGGGGCTACGAGCAGTACTTC.

This chain uses TRBV14 with TRBJ2-1; D not resolved. This CDR3 is 13 amino acids long. V was trimmed by 3 bases and J by 10 bases, leaving 13 bases between them. Germline assignment: CDR1 SGHDN and CDR2 FVKESK. The CDR3 sequence: CASSHDPGGEQFF. The DNA of the CDR3 is TGTGCCAGCAGCCACGACCCGGGTGGGGAGCAGTTCTTC.

The sample holds a few counts of this clone. The genes are TRBV4-1 and TRBJ2-1; unclear D gene. There are 15 residues in the CDR3. V lost 0 bases and J 7 bases, leaving 13 bases between the germline ends. Germline CDR1 reads MGHRA; CDR2 reads YSYEKL. Written as DNA, the CDR3 is TGCGCCAGCAGCCAAGATGGAAATCGTATGAATGAGCAGTTCTTC. Translating it yields CASSQDGNRMNEQFF.

The chain recombines TRBV5-1 with TRBJ2-7; no firm D call. The CDR3 is 15 amino acids. Germline V gene sequence: CDR1 SGHRS, CDR2 YFSETQ. V lost 0 bases, J lost 6 bases, and 16 bases lay in between. This CDR3 is CASSLDYQGPLEQYF. The DNA for the CDR3 is TGCGCCAGCAGCTTGGATTATCAAGGCCCCCTCGAGCAGTACTTC.